Listed here are 18 T cell receptor beta chains from one sample, sequenced in a study of shared clonotypes between healthy human individuals. Only CD45RO-negative cells positively selected for CCR7 counted as naive CD8 cells, so terminally differentiated effector memory CD45RA+ cells were excluded. The protocol was immunoSEQ multiplex PCR, while the TCRdb copy is restricted to in-frame clones and leaves out a portion. Of 450,000 to 700,000 clones in the sample, around 95% are singletons; the top ten hold around 0.097%. What was sequenced was naive CD8+ T cells sorted from blood. The receptors were gathered from a woman in her thirties in good health.

The chain employs TRBV28 and TRBJ2-7; unclear D gene. CDR3 length equals 14 residues. CDR1 and CDR2 from the germline V gene are MDHEN and SYDVKM. Trimming shortened V by 3 bases and J by 4 bases, and 13 bases separated the two germline ends. CDR3 region: CASSFRPLSYEQYF. The DNA for the CDR3 is TGTGCCAGCAGTTTTCGTCCGTTGAGTTACGAGCAGTACTTC.

CDR3 sequence: CASSYNNEQFF. CDR3 nucleotides: TGTGCCAGCAGTTACAACAATGAGCAGTTCTTC. The genes are TRBV27 and TRBJ2-1; D gene uncertain. The CDR3 has 11 residues. Trimming pared 4 bases from V and 5 bases from J, leaving 3 bases between. Looked up from germline, CDR1 is MNHEY and CDR2 is SMNVEV (reference sequence).

V gene TRBV30 combines with J gene TRBJ2-7; D gene uncertain. CDR3 length: 11 amino acids. From germline, CDR1 is GTSNPN and CDR2 SVGIG (reference sequence). The germline V and J ends were trimmed by 0 bases and 6 bases, with 6 bases remaining between them. CDR3 bases: TGTGCCTGGAGTGTACTGGGCGAGCAGTACTTC. Protein product: CAWSVLGEQYF. The variable domain in full, completed from reference TRBV30 and TRBJ2-7, reads SQTIHQWPATLVQPVGSPLSLECTVEGTSNPNLYWYRQAAGRGLQLLFYSVGIGQISSEVPQNLSASRPQDRQFILSSKKLLLSDSGFYLCAWSVLGEQYFGPGTRLTVT.

The chain carries TRBV2 and TRBJ2-1; TRBD2 matches 8 bases. This CDR3 contains 15 residues. Germline loops: CDR1 SNHLY, CDR2 FYNNEI. V trimming: 6 bases; J trimming: 7 bases; junction bases outside the gene matches: 11. CDR3 sequence: CASSKIAGSGNEQFF. The DNA of the CDR3 is TGTGCCAGCAGCAAAATAGCGGGATCGGGGAATGAGCAGTTCTTC. The entire variable domain, with the rest obtained from reference TRBV2 and TRBJ2-1, is as follows: EPEVTQTPSHQVTQMGQEVILRCVPISNHLYFYWYRQILGQKVEFLVSFYNNEISEKSEIFDDQFSVERPDGSNFTLKIRSTKLEDSAMYFCASSKIAGSGNEQFFGPGTRLTVL.

The chain has TRBV4-1 and TRBJ2-1; D perhaps matches TRBD2 (8 bases). The germline V and J ends were trimmed by 2 bases and 7 bases, with 18 bases remaining between them. Germline CDR1 MGHRA, CDR2 YSYEKL. This CDR3 comprises 16 residues. The CDR3 spells CASSQWGVAGQNEQFF. CDR3 sequence (DNA): TGCGCCAGCAGCCAATGGGGGGTAGCGGGACAGAATGAGCAGTTCTTC.

J is TRBJ2-1 and V is TRBV28; 10 bases fit TRBD1. The CDR3 extends over 15 amino acids. Germline V gives CDR1 MDHEN, CDR2 SYDVKM. V dropped 6 bases and J dropped 2; count of bases not matched to a gene: 4. The CDR3: CASRLGQGTYNEQFF. CDR3 coding DNA: TGTGCCAGCAGGTTGGGACAGGGGACCTACAATGAGCAGTTCTTC. Full variable domain (outside the CDR3, taken from reference TRBV28 and TRBJ2-1): DVKVTQSSRYLVKRTGEKVFLECVQDMDHENMFWYRQDPGLGLRLIYFSYDVKMKEKGDIPEGYSVSREKKERFSLILESASTNQTSMYLCASRLGQGTYNEQFFGPGTRLTVL.

The V and J genes are TRBV28 and TRBJ1-5; no reliable D call. The germline V and J ends were trimmed by 3 bases and 5 bases, with 17 bases remaining between them. The CDR3 is made up of 16 amino acids. Germline loops: CDR1 MDHEN, CDR2 SYDVKM. This CDR3 is CASSFHEDGPYQPQHF. The CDR3 nucleotides are TGTGCCAGCAGTTTCCACGAGGACGGACCCTATCAGCCCCAGCATTTT.

The V gene is TRBV7-2, the J gene TRBJ2-5, with D unresolved. Germline CDR1 SGHTA, CDR2 FQGNSA. This CDR3 contains 14 residues. Trimming took off 2 bases at V and 2 bases at J, with 9 bases between the two ends. CDR3 protein: CASSLLPGQETQYF. In nucleotides, the CDR3 is TGTGCCAGCAGCTTACTACCCGGACAAGAGACCCAGTACTTC.

This rearrangement joins TRBV7-6 to TRBJ2-1, with 8 nucleotides matching TRBD2. The germline CDR1 and CDR2 sequences are SGHVS and FNYEAQ. CDR3 length: 15 amino acids. The trim removed 2 bases at V and 3 bases at J, leaving 3 bases unmatched. The CDR3, as DNA: TGTGCCAGCAGCTTATCCGGGAGGGGCTACAATGAGCAGTTCTTC. Translated, it gives CASSLSGRGYNEQFF.

With regard to this clone: The same CDR3 is also encoded by other DNA sequences in this sample. The chain couples TRBV9 to TRBJ2-3; no clear D gene. CDR1 is SGDLS and CDR2 is YYNGEE in the germline V gene. The V gene lost 4 bases and the J gene lost 3 bases, with 6 bases spanning the gap. This CDR3 contains 12 residues. In DNA, the CDR3 is TGTGCCAGCAGCTCGCTGACAGATACGCAGTATTTT. Translation gives CASSSLTDTQYF.

The rearrangement uses TRBV5-4 and TRBJ1-1; D ambiguous. CDR3 length: 14 residues. V was cut by 0 bases and J by 8 bases, with 14 bases left in between. In germline, CDR1 is SGHNT, CDR2 YYREEE (reference sequence). CDR3 nucleotides: TGTGCCAGCAGCTTGGCCAAGACGTGGCCCGAAGCTTTCTTT. It specifies CASSLAKTWPEAFF.

The chain links TRBV9 to TRBJ2-2; 9 nucleotides match TRBD1. Germline lookup yields CDR1 SGDLS and CDR2 YYNGEE. The length of the CDR3 is 15 residues. V shed 3 bases and J 6 bases; nucleotides not matched to a gene: 6. This CDR3 reads CASSGGTGKPGELFF. In nucleotides, the CDR3 is TGTGCCAGCAGCGGAGGGACAGGGAAGCCCGGGGAGCTGTTTTTT. The entire variable domain, with the rest obtained from reference TRBV9 and TRBJ2-2, is as follows: DSGVTQTPKHLITATGQRVTLRCSPRSGDLSVYWYQQSLDQGLQFLIQYYNGEERAKGNILERFSAQQFPDLHSELNLSSLELGDSALYFCASSGGTGKPGELFFGEGSRLTVL.

This chain links TRBV30 with TRBJ1-2; 8 bases align to TRBD1. Germline V gene sequence: CDR1 GTSNPN, CDR2 SVGIG (reference sequence). This CDR3 spans 14 amino acids. The V gene end was trimmed by 1 base and the J gene end by 6 bases; junction bases not matched to a gene: 7. The CDR3 DNA follows: TGTGCCTGGAGTGCCGACAACAGGGGGGATGGCTACACCTTC. Translated: CAWSADNRGDGYTF.

This chain connects TRBV29-1 to TRBJ2-3; D not certain. Germline CDR1 reads SQVTM; CDR2 reads ANQGSEA. The CDR3 extends over 13 amino acids. Trimming removed 0 bases at V and 0 bases at J, with 4 bases between. Here the CDR3 DNA reads TGCAGCGTTGAAGACAGCAGCACAGATACGCAGTATTTT. Amino acids: CSVEDSSTDTQYF.

The chain uses TRBV19 and TRBJ1-6, with D uncertain. Trimming took off 4 bases at V and 3 bases at J, with 7 bases between the two ends. The CDR3 length is 14 residues. Germline assignment: CDR1 LNHDA and CDR2 SQIVND (reference sequence). The CDR3 nucleotides are TGTGCCAGTAGTACGGGGTTCTATAATTCACCCCTCCACTTT. This translates into CASSTGFYNSPLHF. The complete variable domain, with remaining parts taken from reference TRBV19 and TRBJ1-6, reads DGGITQSPKYLFRKEGQNVTLSCEQNLNHDAMYWYRQDPGQGLRLIYYSQIVNDFQKGDIAEGYSVSREKKESFPLTVTSAQKNPTAFYLCASSTGFYNSPLHFGNGTRLTVT.

The chain is built from TRBV7-9 and TRBJ2-1; D may be TRBD2 (5 bases). Trimming stripped 4 bases from V and 7 bases from J, with 8 bases between. The V gene's germline CDR1 is SEHNR and CDR2 FQNEAQ (reference sequence). There are 12 residues in the CDR3. CDR3 region: CASSSPGNEQFF. The CDR3 DNA sequence: TGTGCCAGCAGCTCACCGGGAAATGAGCAGTTCTTC.

The V call is TRBV19, the J call TRBJ2-7, with a possible D match to TRBD2 (5 bases). This CDR3 spans 15 amino acids. V was shortened by 3 bases and J by 3 bases, with 15 bases between the two germline ends. Germline V gene sequence: CDR1 LNHDA, CDR2 SQIVND (reference sequence). CDR3 DNA sequence: TGTGCCAGTAGTATCGGGGTGGCGACGGTCTACGAGCAGTACTTC. This encodes CASSIGVATVYEQYF.

A word on this clone: The sample carries other DNA sequences with the same CDR3. The chain combines TRBV19 with TRBJ1-1; D ambiguous. CDR1 and CDR2 from the germline V gene are LNHDA and SQIVND (reference sequence). Between the trimmed V and J ends, which lost 1 base and 7 bases, there was a span of 10 bases. CDR3 length equals 13 residues. The CDR3 loop is CASSIGTGSEAFF. CDR3 DNA: TGTGCCAGTAGTATAGGGACGGGGAGTGAAGCTTTCTTT.